Listed below are T cell receptor beta chains from one sample, sequenced in a study of immune cell composition in non-small cell lung cancer. Repertoires were generated with immunoSEQ multiplex PCR, while TCRdb's copy carries only in-frame clones and drops some. The data contain approximately 1,800 clones, approximately 83% of them singletons. The source material was lung tumor tissue. The receptors originated from a human donor with non-small cell lung cancer. CDR3s include the opening cysteine and the closing phenylalanine or tryptophan. The D gene is left open where the match is weak. A clone size is listed for some rows: how often the clone was seen (once, few, many), or a class if it is expanded.

D: TRBD1
J: TRBJ1-2
size: .
V: TRBV2
DNA: TGTGCCAGCACCGAGGACAGGACCTACTATGGCTACACCTTC
CDR3: CASTEDRTYYGYTF

D: TRBD1
J: TRBJ1-2
size: .
V: TRBV7-3
DNA: TGTGCCAGCAGCTTGACAGGGGCGGACTATGGCTACACCTTC
CDR3: CASSLTGADYGYTF

D: .
J: TRBJ2-2
size: .
V: TRBV7-3
DNA: TGTGCCAGCAGCTCACCACTTCAGGGGTCCGGGGAGCTGTTTTTT
CDR3: CASSSPLQGSGELFF

D: TRBD1
J: TRBJ2-7
size: .
V: TRBV27
DNA: TGTGCCAGCACTAAGACAGGGGACCCCTACGAGCAGTACTTC
CDR3: CASTKTGDPYEQYF

D: TRBD1
J: TRBJ2-7
size: .
V: TRBV4-2
DNA: TGTGCCAGCAGTCCGGACAGGGCGACCTCCTACGAGCAGTACTTC
CDR3: CASSPDRATSYEQYF

D: .
J: TRBJ1-1
size: .
V: TRBV6-5
DNA: TGTGCCAGCAGTAGGACCCACAACACTGAAGCTTTCTTT
CDR3: CASSRTHNTEAFF

D: .
J: TRBJ1-1
size: .
V: TRBV28
DNA: TGTGCCAGCAGTTTATTTTTTAGATATGGGGGGAACACTGAAGCTTTCTTT
CDR3: CASSLFFRYGGNTEAFF

D: TRBD2
J: TRBJ2-7
size: .
V: TRBV4-2
DNA: TGTGCCAGCAGCCAAAGCAGAGCGGGGCCTGGCTACGAGCAGTACTTC
CDR3: CASSQSRAGPGYEQYF

D: .
J: TRBJ2-2
size: .
V: TRBV4-3
DNA: TGCGCCAGCAGCCAAGAACGGGCAGCCGCGAACACCGGGGAGCTGTTTTTT
CDR3: CASSQERAAANTGELFF

D: .
J: TRBJ1-3
size: .
V: TRBV30
DNA: TGTGCCTGGAGTGTACCCAGTACTGGAAACACCATATATTTT
CDR3: CAWSVPSTGNTIYF

D: .
J: TRBJ1-2
size: .
V: TRBV7-9
DNA: TGTGCCAGCAGCTTAGGATGGGGTTCCGATGGCTACACCTTC
CDR3: CASSLGWGSDGYTF

D: .
J: TRBJ2-7
size: .
V: TRBV11-3
DNA: TGTGCCAGCAGCTTAGAGGAGAAGACTATGCAGTACTTC
CDR3: CASSLEEKTMQYF

D: TRBD2
J: TRBJ2-2
size: .
V: TRBV4-2
DNA: TGTGCCAGCAGCCTAGGACTAGCGGGAGGGATCGGGGAGCTGTTTTTT
CDR3: CASSLGLAGGIGELFF

D: TRBD1
J: TRBJ2-3
size: .
V: TRBV27
DNA: TGTGCCAGCAGTGGGACAGGTCGTGCCACAGATACGCAGTATTTT
CDR3: CASSGTGRATDTQYF

D: .
J: TRBJ1-5
size: .
V: TRBV18
DNA: TGTGCCAGCTCACCATACAGGGTTGAGAGCAATCAGCCCCAGCATTTT
CDR3: CASSPYRVESNQPQHF

D: .
J: TRBJ1-3
size: .
V: TRBV7-2
DNA: TGTGCCAGCAGCTTAGGAATCGCCGGAAACACCATATATTTT
CDR3: CASSLGIAGNTIYF

D: TRBD2
J: TRBJ2-3
size: .
V: TRBV11-3
DNA: TGTGCCAGCAGCCCAAGCGGGGGGCAGGATACGCAGTATTTT
CDR3: CASSPSGGQDTQYF

D: TRBD2
J: TRBJ2-3
size: .
V: TRBV6-4
DNA: TGTGCCAGCAGCCGACTAGCGGGAGATCCGCAGTATTTT
CDR3: CASSRLAGDPQYF

D: TRBD1
J: TRBJ1-6
size: .
V: TRBV28
DNA: TGTGCCAGCAGTCGCAGGGGGGCGCCCTATAATTCACCCCTCCACTTT
CDR3: CASSRRGAPYNSPLHF

D: TRBD2
J: TRBJ2-7
size: once
V: TRBV18
DNA: TGTGCCAGCTCAGGACTAGCGGGAGTACCGATCGAGCAGTACTTC
CDR3: CASSGLAGVPIEQYF